This record concerns one T cell receptor beta chain sequence. Its specificity is unknown. This sample was included in a study of CXCR3-negative and CXCR3-positive naive CD8 T cells. Study-wide results and limits: Comparison of naive CXCR3-negative and CXCR3-positive cells revealed similar TRBV-TRBJ usage, while memory cells differed.

The CDR3 contains 18 residues. The germline V gene encodes CDR1 MNHEY and CDR2 SVGEGT. By phenotype, naive CD8+ T cells were CD45RO-CCR7+CD27+CD95-. UMI-labeled TRB cDNA libraries were prepared by 5' RACE. TCRdb reanalyzed the 5' RACE reads and collapses them to one entry per CDR3 protein, without DNA. The table counts 130,000 or so distinct CDR3 sequences; around 0.27% lies in the top ten. The chain combines TRBV6-2 or TRBV6-3 with TRBJ2-1; with no DNA, the TCRdb D assignment of TRBD2 cannot be verified. The receptor was derived from a human donor in good health. Some clones in this sample may be carry-over from other donors' samples. Specimen: naive CXCR3- CD8+ T cells from blood. Documented subset: CD45RO-CCR7+CD27+CD95- naive CD8+ T cells lacking CXCR3 (TNR3-). The CDR3 here is CASSSIGLAGGRGNEQFF.